This is a list of T cell receptor beta chains from one sample in a study of beta chain features in type 1 diabetes. Sequencing was performed with immunoSEQ multiplex PCR; in TCRdb, only in-frame clones are kept and a portion is missing. The table includes roughly 700,000 clones, roughly 13% detected once. Material for sequencing was naive CD4+ T cells from blood. The origin of the receptors is a man between 18 and 29 years old with type 1 diabetes. Both conserved end residues are part of each CDR3. Fields, in order: V gene, D gene, CDR3 length, clone size, J gene, CDR3 DNA, CDR3 protein. A D gene is named only where the DNA matches it firmly. Rows give clone size only sometimes, using once, few, many, or a class for an expanded clone.

TRBV30	.	12	.	TRBJ1-6	TGTGCCTGGGGACTATCGAATTCACCCCTCCACTTT	CAWGLSNSPLHF
TRBV9	.	16	.	TRBJ1-4	TGTGCCAGCAGCGACAGAACCCTTGCAACTAATGAAAAACTGTTTTTT	CASSDRTLATNEKLFF
TRBV30	.	15	once	TRBJ1-6	TGTGCCTGGATGGGGCCCGGGACTGGGAATTCACCCCTCCACTTT	CAWMGPGTGNSPLHF
TRBV6-5	.	12	.	TRBJ2-2	TGTGCCAGCAGTTCCGACACCGGGGAGCTGTTTTTT	CASSSDTGELFF
TRBV6-5	TRBD1	16	.	TRBJ2-1	TGTGCCAGCAGTTACTATGTGACAGGGACCTACAATGAGCAGTTCTTC	CASSYYVTGTYNEQFF
TRBV30	.	9	few	TRBJ1-1	TGTGCCTGGCCCACTGAAGCTTTCTTT	CAWPTEAFF
TRBV2	TRBD2	13	few	TRBJ2-5	TGTGCCAGCACGGGACTAGTCCCAGAGACCCAGTACTTC	CASTGLVPETQYF
TRBV18	.	14	few	TRBJ2-7	TGTGCCAGCTCCCCGACAGTCCCATCCTACGAGCAGTACTTC	CASSPTVPSYEQYF
TRBV7-9	.	12	few	TRBJ2-3	TGTGCCAGCAGCTCGTACCCAGATACGCAGTATTTT	CASSSYPDTQYF
TRBV2	TRBD1	14	.	TRBJ2-3	TGTGCCAGTGCGACAGGGGCGAACACAGATACGCAGTATTTT	CASATGANTDTQYF
TRBV5-6	.	13	few	TRBJ1-5	TGTGCCAGCAGCCCGGGGGGCGATCAGCCCCAGCATTTT	CASSPGGDQPQHF
TRBV5-1	.	16	.	TRBJ2-6	TGCGCCAGCAGCTTGACAGCACACTCTGGGGCCAACGTCCTGACTTTC	CASSLTAHSGANVLTF
TRBV5-1	.	14	few	TRBJ2-5	TGCGCCAGCAGCTTGGTGGGCGGGCAAGAGACCCAGTACTTC	CASSLVGGQETQYF
TRBV5-4	TRBD1	13	.	TRBJ1-2	TGTGCCAGCAGCGGGGACAGGGGCCATGGCTACACCTTC	CASSGDRGHGYTF
TRBV2	.	15	.	TRBJ1-5	TGTGCCAGCAGTGACCCGGCGGGAGGGGACCAGCCCCAGCATTTT	CASSDPAGGDQPQHF
TRBV7-6	.	11	.	TRBJ2-5	TGTGCCAGCAGTAATGGAGAGACCCAGTACTTC	CASSNGETQYF
TRBV7-9	.	13	few	TRBJ1-1	TGTGCCAGCAGTCCAGAAGGTGACACTGAAGCTTTCTTT	CASSPEGDTEAFF
TRBV5-1	TRBD1	13	few	TRBJ2-1	TGCGCCACCACTTCTACCGACAGGGGTGAGCAGTTCTTC	CATTSTDRGEQFF
TRBV9	.	18	once	TRBJ2-3	TGTGCCAGCAGCGTAGCTCCAGTGGGCCAGAGGATGGCAGATACGCAGTATTTT	CASSVAPVGQRMADTQYF
TRBV10-3	.	12	few	TRBJ1-2	TGTGCCATTACAGGCTTGGACTATGGCTACACCTTC	CAITGLDYGYTF
TRBV19	.	15	.	TRBJ2-5	TGTGCCAGTAGTATTCGGTGGGGGGAGAGTGAGACCCAGTACTTC	CASSIRWGESETQYF
TRBV30	TRBD1	15	.	TRBJ2-5	TGTGCCTGGAGTGACCGGGACAGGGGGCGGGAGACCCAGTACTTC	CAWSDRDRGRETQYF
TRBV29-1	TRBD2	14	.	TRBJ2-3	TGCAGCGTCACTAGCGGGGGGCTCACAGATACGCAGTATTTT	CSVTSGGLTDTQYF
TRBV5-3	.	17	.	TRBJ2-1	TGTGCCAGAAGCTCCCATCAAAGTCCCAACTTCTACAATGAGCAGTTCTTC	CARSSHQSPNFYNEQFF
TRBV27	TRBD1	15	.	TRBJ1-2	TGTGCCAGCAGTTATGAGGGGACAGGGGGCTATGGCTACACCTTC	CASSYEGTGGYGYTF
TRBV29-1	.	13	.	TRBJ2-3	TGCAGCGTTCCACCGGGGAGCACAGATACGCAGTATTTT	CSVPPGSTDTQYF
TRBV6-5	.	14	few	TRBJ2-3	TGTGCCAGCAGTTACCGCGGGGCGGGAGATACGCAGTATTTT	CASSYRGAGDTQYF
TRBV5-1	.	15	.	TRBJ2-2	TGCGCCAGCAGCATAACAGGAGATCGAGGCGGGGAGCTGTTTTTT	CASSITGDRGGELFF
TRBV5-4	.	13	few	TRBJ1-5	TGTGCCAGCAGCTTGGGGCAGGGTCAGCCCCAGCATTTT	CASSLGQGQPQHF
TRBV29-1	.	20	.	TRBJ1-5	TGCAGCGTTGCCCGCCCCGTTGGGGGGCCACGACCATATAGCAATCAGCCCCAGCATTTT	CSVARPVGGPRPYSNQPQHF